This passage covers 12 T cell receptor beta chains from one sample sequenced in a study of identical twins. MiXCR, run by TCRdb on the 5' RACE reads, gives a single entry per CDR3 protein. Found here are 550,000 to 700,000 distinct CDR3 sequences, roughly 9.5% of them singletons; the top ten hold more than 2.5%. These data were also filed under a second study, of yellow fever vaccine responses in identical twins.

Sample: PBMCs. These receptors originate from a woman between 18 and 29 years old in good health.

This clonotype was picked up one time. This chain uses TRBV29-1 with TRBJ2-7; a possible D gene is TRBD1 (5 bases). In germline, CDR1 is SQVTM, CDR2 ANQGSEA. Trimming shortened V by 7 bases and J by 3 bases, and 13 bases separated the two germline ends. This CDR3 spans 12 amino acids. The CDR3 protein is CSAMGPNYEQYF. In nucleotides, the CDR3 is TGCAGCGCGATGGGGCCCAACTACGAGCAGTACTTC.

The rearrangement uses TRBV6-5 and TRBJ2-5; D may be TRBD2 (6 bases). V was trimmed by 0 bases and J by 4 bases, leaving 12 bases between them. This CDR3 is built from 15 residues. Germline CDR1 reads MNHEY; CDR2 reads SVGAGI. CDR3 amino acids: CASSYSTWGGETQYF. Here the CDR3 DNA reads TGTGCCAGCAGTTACTCGACGTGGGGAGGAGAGACCCAGTACTTC.

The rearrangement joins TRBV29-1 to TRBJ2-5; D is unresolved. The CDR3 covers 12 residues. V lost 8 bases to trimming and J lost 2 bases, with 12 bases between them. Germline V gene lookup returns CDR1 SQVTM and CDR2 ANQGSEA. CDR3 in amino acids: CSHGESQETQYF. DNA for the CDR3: TGCAGCCACGGCGAGTCGCAAGAGACCCAGTACTTC. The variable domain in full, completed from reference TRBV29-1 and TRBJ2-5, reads SAVISQKPSRDICQRGTSLTIQCQVDSQVTMMFWYRQQPGQSLTLIATANQGSEATYESGFVIDKFPISRPNLTFSTLTVSNMSPEDSSIYLCSHGESQETQYFGPGTRLLVL.

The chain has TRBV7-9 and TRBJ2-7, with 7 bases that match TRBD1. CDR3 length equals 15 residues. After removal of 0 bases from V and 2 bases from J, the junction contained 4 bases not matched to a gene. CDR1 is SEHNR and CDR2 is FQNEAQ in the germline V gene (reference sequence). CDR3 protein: CASSLAGRGTYEQYF. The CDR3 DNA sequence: TGTGCCAGCAGCTTAGCGGGCAGGGGGACCTACGAGCAGTACTTC.

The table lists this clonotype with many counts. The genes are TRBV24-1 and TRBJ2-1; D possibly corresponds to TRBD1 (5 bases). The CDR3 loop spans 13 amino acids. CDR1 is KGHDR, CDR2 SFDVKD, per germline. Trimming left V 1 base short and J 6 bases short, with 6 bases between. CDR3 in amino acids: CATSDFRANEQFF. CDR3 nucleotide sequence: TGTGCCACCAGTGATTTCAGGGCCAATGAGCAGTTCTTC.

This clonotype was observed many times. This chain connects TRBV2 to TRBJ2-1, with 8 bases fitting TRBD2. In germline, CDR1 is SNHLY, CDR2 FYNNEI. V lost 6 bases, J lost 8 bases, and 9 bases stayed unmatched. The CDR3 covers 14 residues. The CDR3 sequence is CASRLAAPGHEQFF. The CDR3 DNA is TGTGCCAGCAGACTAGCGGCTCCAGGGCATGAGCAGTTCTTC.

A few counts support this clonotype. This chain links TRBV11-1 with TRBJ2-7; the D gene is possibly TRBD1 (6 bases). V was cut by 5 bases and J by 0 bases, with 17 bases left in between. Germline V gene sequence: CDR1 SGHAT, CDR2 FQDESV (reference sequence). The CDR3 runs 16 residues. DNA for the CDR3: TGTGCCAGCAGCCTCCCTGAGGGGGAAAACTCCTACGAGCAGTACTTC. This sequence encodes CASSLPEGENSYEQYF. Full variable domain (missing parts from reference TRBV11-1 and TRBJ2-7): EAEVAQSPRYKITEKSQAVAFWCDPISGHATLYWYRQILGQGPELLVQFQDESVVDDSQLPKDRFSAERLKGVDSTLKIQPAELGDSAMYLCASSLPEGENSYEQYFGPGTRLTVT.

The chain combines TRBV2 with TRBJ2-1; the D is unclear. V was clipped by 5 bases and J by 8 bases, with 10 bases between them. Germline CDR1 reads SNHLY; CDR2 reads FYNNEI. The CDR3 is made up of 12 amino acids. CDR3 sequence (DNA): TGTGCCAGCAGTAACAAGCCCGATGAGCAGTTCTTC. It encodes CASSNKPDEQFF.

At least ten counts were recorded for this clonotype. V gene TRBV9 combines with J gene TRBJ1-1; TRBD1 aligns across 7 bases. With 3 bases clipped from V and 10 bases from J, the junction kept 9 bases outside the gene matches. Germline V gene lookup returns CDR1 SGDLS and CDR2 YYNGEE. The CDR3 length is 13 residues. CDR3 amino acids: CASSASGQVAAFF. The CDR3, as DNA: TGTGCCAGCAGCGCATCCGGACAGGTGGCAGCTTTCTTT. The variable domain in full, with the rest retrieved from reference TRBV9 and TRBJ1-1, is DSGVTQTPKHLITATGQRVTLRCSPRSGDLSVYWYQQSLDQGLQFLIQYYNGEERAKGNILERFSAQQFPDLHSELNLSSLELGDSALYFCASSASGQVAAFFGQGTRLTVV.

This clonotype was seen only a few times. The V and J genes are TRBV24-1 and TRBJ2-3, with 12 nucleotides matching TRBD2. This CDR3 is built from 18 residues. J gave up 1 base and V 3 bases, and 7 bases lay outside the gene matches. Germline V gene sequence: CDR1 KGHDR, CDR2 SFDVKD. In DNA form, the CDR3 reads TGTGCCACCAGTGATCCGACTAGCGGGAGAGAGGGCACAGATACGCAGTATTTT. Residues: CATSDPTSGREGTDTQYF.

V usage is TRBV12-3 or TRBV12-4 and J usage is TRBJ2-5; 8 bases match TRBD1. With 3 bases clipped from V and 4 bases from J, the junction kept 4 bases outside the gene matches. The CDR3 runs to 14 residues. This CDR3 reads CASSLTGATETQYF. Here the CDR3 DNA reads TGTGCCAGCAGTTTGACAGGGGCCACAGAGACCCAGTACTTC.

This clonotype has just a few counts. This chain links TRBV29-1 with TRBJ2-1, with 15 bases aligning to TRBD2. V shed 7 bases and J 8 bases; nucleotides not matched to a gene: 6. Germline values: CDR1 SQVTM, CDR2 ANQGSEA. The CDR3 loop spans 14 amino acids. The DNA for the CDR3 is TGCAGCGGGGGACTAGCGGGAGGAATCGATGAGCAGTTCTTC. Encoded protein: CSGGLAGGIDEQFF.